The sequence of this T cell receptor beta chain was determined in a study of Graves' ophthalmopathy and Graves' hyperthyroidism. General study points: Stable hyperthyroidism and ophthalmopathy were told apart by a 13-signature model, which achieved about 88% sensitivity and over 65% specificity.

Clinicians made diagnoses from clinical symptoms, serum thyroxine, TRAb, thyroid ultrasound and orbital computed tomography. About 10 ml of fresh blood yielded the PBMCs by density gradient. A few counts support this clonotype. The target antigen is unknown. Researchers took RNA transcripts and amplified TCR beta CDR3 regions from them. The workflow started with a first-round RT-PCR run with HTBI primers and then moved on to a second-round multiplex PCR. TCRdb re-called the multiplex PCR reads with MiXCR, one entry per CDR3 protein. The sample records around 600,000 distinct CDR3 sequences, about 38% being singletons. Sequenced: peripheral blood. This TCR was recovered from an adult man with Graves' ophthalmopathy.

CDR3 region: CSVAGWATSAHPGETQYF. The DNA of the CDR3 is TGCAGCGTTGCTGGGTGGGCGACTAGCGCCCACCCGGGAGAGACCCAGTACTTC. The chain links TRBV29-1 to TRBJ2-5; 8 bases agree with TRBD2. J was trimmed by 4 bases and V by 4 bases; bases with no gene match: 20. This CDR3 region has 18 residues. Looked up from germline, CDR1 is SQVTM and CDR2 is ANQGSEA.